Shown below are 26 T cell receptor beta chains from a single sample sequenced in a study of cytomegalovirus exposure and HLA in healthy donors. Here immunoSEQ multiplex PCR was the method, and the copy in TCRdb shows in-frame clones only, minus some. The repertoire has about 160,000 clones, under 90% of them found once; the top ten carry over 4%. Input material: PBMCs. These TCRs come from a man between 18 and 29 years old in good health and CMV-seropositive.

The chain is built from TRBV10-3 and TRBJ2-1; 14 bases fit TRBD2. Looked up from germline, CDR1 is ENHRY and CDR2 is SYGVKD. J was trimmed by 0 bases and V by 0 bases; bases with no gene match: 4. The CDR3 covers 19 residues. The CDR3 reads CAISESYGTSGSSYNEQFF. The DNA of the CDR3 is TGTGCCATCAGTGAGTCTTATGGGACTAGCGGGAGCTCCTACAATGAGCAGTTCTTC.

V usage is TRBV2 and J usage is TRBJ2-2; a possible D gene is TRBD1 (6 bases). CDR3 size: 12 residues. Germline V gene data show CDR1 as SNHLY and CDR2 as FYNNEI. Trimming removed 7 bases at V and 5 bases at J, with 8 bases between. Here the CDR3 DNA reads TGTGCCAGCATGGGGGCGACCGGGGAGCTGTTTTTT. Encoded protein: CASMGATGELFF.

This chain connects TRBV7-9 to TRBJ2-5, with 12 positions matching TRBD2. J was trimmed by 5 bases and V by 2 bases; bases with no gene match: 15. The germline CDR1 and CDR2 sequences are SEHNR and FQNEAQ (reference sequence). This CDR3 has 19 residues. This CDR3 reads CASSLSYSGTSGLGETQYF. DNA for the CDR3: TGTGCCAGCAGCTTATCGTATTCAGGGACTAGCGGGTTAGGGGAGACCCAGTACTTC.

V usage is TRBV19 and J usage is TRBJ2-5, with 10 bases that match TRBD1. CDR1 LNHDA and CDR2 SQIVND come from the germline V gene (reference sequence). After removal of 4 bases from V and 5 bases from J, the junction contained 4 bases not matched to a gene. The CDR3 consists of 14 residues. CDR3 sequence: CASSTTGGVETQYF. The CDR3 region has the DNA TGTGCCAGTAGTACGACAGGGGGCGTTGAGACCCAGTACTTC.

In its sample, this clone was seen many times. V is TRBV6-4 and J is TRBJ2-1; D might be TRBD2 (5 bases). The CDR3 extends over 14 amino acids. Germline-derived CDR1 and CDR2 are MRHNA and SNTAGT. V lost 6 bases and J 6 bases, leaving 15 bases between the germline ends. CDR3 sequence reads: CASSPRLAGNEQFF. The DNA of the CDR3 is TGTGCCAGCAGCCCCCGGCTAGCCGGCAATGAGCAGTTCTTC.

CDR3 DNA sequence: TGTGCCAGCTCACCGGGGGGGGCGGGACGAAATGAGCAGTTCTTC. Protein sequence: CASSPGGAGRNEQFF. The chain is built from TRBV18 and TRBJ2-1, with D maybe TRBD2 (7 bases). This CDR3 contains 15 residues. In germline, CDR1 is KGHSH, CDR2 LQKENI. Trimming removed 3 bases from V and 7 bases from J, with 16 bases in between.

The V gene is TRBV5-4, the J gene TRBJ1-1; D unclear. The ends were cut back, 4 bases at V and 4 bases at J, with 17 bases in the middle. The CDR3 consists of 15 residues. Per the germline V gene, CDR1 is SGHNT and CDR2 is YYREEE (reference sequence). The CDR3 here is CASSQGRESITEAFF. In DNA form, the CDR3 reads TGTGCCAGCAGCCAAGGACGGGAGTCTATCACTGAAGCTTTCTTT.

The V and J genes are TRBV5-6 and TRBJ1-4; 7 bases fit TRBD1. The germline V gene encodes CDR1 SGHDT and CDR2 YYEEEE. The CDR3 totals 17 residues. V dropped 2 bases and J dropped 3; count of bases not matched to a gene: 10. In nucleotides, the CDR3 is TGTGCCAGCAGCTTAGGAGGGGGCCGGTGGGCTAATGAAAAACTGTTTTTT. It codes for CASSLGGGRWANEKLFF. The full variable domain, with the rest looked up from reference TRBV5-6 and TRBJ1-4, is DAGVTQSPTHLIKTRGQQVTLRCSPKSGHDTVSWYQQALGQGPQFIFQYYEEEERQRGNFPDRFSGHQFPNYSSELNVNALLLGDSALYLCASSLGGGRWANEKLFFGSGTQLSVL.

This clone has only one observation. The V and J genes are TRBV7-8 and TRBJ2-2; 8 bases map to TRBD1. The V gene end was trimmed by 6 bases and the J gene end by 6 bases; junction bases not matched to a gene: 3. Germline assignment: CDR1 SGHVS and CDR2 FQNEAQ. This CDR3 contains 13 residues. This CDR3 reads CASRTDRAGELFF. The CDR3 DNA sequence: TGTGCCAGCAGAACGGACAGGGCCGGGGAGCTGTTTTTT.

The chain carries TRBV27 and TRBJ2-1, with 9 bases matching TRBD2. Germline assignment: CDR1 MNHEY and CDR2 SMNVEV (reference sequence). This CDR3 comprises 14 residues. V lost 9 bases to trimming and J lost 9 bases; unmatched junction nucleotides: 12. The CDR3 protein is CASLAGVNFGEQFF. CDR3 nucleotides: TGTGCCAGTTTAGCGGGAGTAAATTTCGGTGAGCAGTTCTTC.

This chain links TRBV11-2 with TRBJ2-4; 8 positions agree with TRBD2. V was clipped by 3 bases and J by 0 bases; unmatched bases: 13. CDR3 length: 19 residues. The germline CDR1 and CDR2 sequences are SGHAT and FQNNGV. Here the CDR3 DNA reads TGTGCCAGCAGCTTTAGCCGGGCACTAGCGGTGCTAGCCAAAAACATTCAGTACTTC. Translated: CASSFSRALAVLAKNIQYF.

The chain employs TRBV2 and TRBJ2-7, with 10 bases identical to TRBD1. V lost 3 bases, J lost 4 bases, and 9 bases stayed unmatched. Germline CDR1 reads SNHLY; CDR2 reads FYNNEI. The CDR3 sequence is 16 residues long. The CDR3 sequence: CASSESKDRGLYEQYF. Here the CDR3 DNA reads TGTGCCAGCAGTGAGTCCAAAGACAGGGGGCTATACGAGCAGTACTTC. Combining the CDR3 with reference TRBV2 and TRBJ2-7 gives the whole variable domain EPEVTQTPSHQVTQMGQEVILRCVPISNHLYFYWYRQILGQKVEFLVSFYNNEISEKSEIFDDQFSVERPDGSNFTLKIRSTKLEDSAMYFCASSESKDRGLYEQYFGPGTRLTVT.

The chain combines TRBV27 with TRBJ2-2, with a tentative D call TRBD2 (6 bases). The CDR3 has 15 amino acids. Trimming shortened V by 7 bases and J by 0 bases, and 12 bases separated the two germline ends. CDR1 MNHEY and CDR2 SMNVEV come from the germline V gene (reference sequence). The CDR3, as DNA: TGTGCCAGCACACCGGGACTTTCGAACACCGGGGAGCTGTTTTTT. It is translated as CASTPGLSNTGELFF.

The rearrangement uses TRBV5-1 and TRBJ2-7, with 9 bases fitting TRBD2. Germline-derived CDR1 and CDR2 are SGHRS and YFSETQ. V dropped 3 bases and J dropped 7; count of bases not matched to a gene: 11. This CDR3 comprises 15 residues. In DNA, the CDR3 is TGCGCCAGCAGCTCCCTAGTAGCGGGAGCTAGGGAGCAGTACTTC. Its protein product is CASSSLVAGAREQYF.

The J gene is TRBJ2-7, the V gene TRBV7-9, with 7 nucleotides matching TRBD1. Trimming cost V 5 bases and J 0 bases; bases outside gene matches: 10. This CDR3 contains 16 residues. Germline assignment: CDR1 SEHNR and CDR2 FQNEAQ (reference sequence). In nucleotides, the CDR3 is TGTGCCAGCAGCCCACCTACAGGGGAAGGCTCCTACGAGCAGTACTTC. Amino acids: CASSPPTGEGSYEQYF.

The chain uses TRBV6-7 and TRBJ1-2; D ambiguous. TRBV6-7 is annotated as an ORF whose role is uncertain. V was shortened by 6 bases and J by 1 base, with 15 bases between the two germline ends. This CDR3 has 15 amino acids. CDR3 in DNA: TGTGCCAGCAGGCTTAGACTGGAAAATAACTATGGCTACACCTTC. Translating it yields CASRLRLENNYGYTF.

The rearrangement joins TRBV29-1 to TRBJ2-1; 8 bases agree with TRBD2. Germline CDR1 is SQVTM and CDR2 is ANQGSEA. This CDR3 has 13 residues. The trim removed 4 bases at V and 7 bases at J, leaving 6 bases unmatched. The CDR3 DNA follows: TGCAGCGTTGGGTATAGCGGGGATAATGAGCAGTTCTTC. It codes for CSVGYSGDNEQFF.

The chain uses TRBV7-3 and TRBJ2-2, with 9 nucleotides matching TRBD2. Germline values: CDR1 SGHTA, CDR2 FQGTGA. J was trimmed by 4 bases and V by 5 bases; bases with no gene match: 5. CDR3 length: 15 amino acids. The CDR3 spells CASSPRLAATGELFF. The CDR3 DNA reads TGTGCCAGCAGCCCCCGACTAGCGGCCACCGGGGAGCTGTTTTTT.

The CDR3 region has the DNA TGTGCCAGCAGGATTGGACAGGGAGTATCCGAGCAGTACTTC. Encoded protein: CASRIGQGVSEQYF. J is TRBJ2-7 and V is TRBV27; 8 nucleotides line up with TRBD1. Germline assignment: CDR1 MNHEY and CDR2 SMNVEV (reference sequence). V gave up 6 bases and J gave up 6 bases; unmatched junction bases: 10. The CDR3 runs to 14 residues.

This clone was seen a single time. J is TRBJ2-5 and V is TRBV7-3; D not resolved. The V end lost 5 bases, the J end lost 5 bases, and 15 bases lay between the germline ends. The germline V gene has CDR1 SGHTA and CDR2 FQGTGA. The CDR3 runs 14 residues. As DNA, the CDR3 is TGTGCCAGCAGCCCCACCCCCGGCGGCGAGACCCAGTACTTC. The encoded protein is CASSPTPGGETQYF. Full variable domain (rest looked up from reference TRBV7-3 and TRBJ2-5): GAGVSQTPSNKVTEKGKYVELRCDPISGHTALYWYRQSLGQGPEFLIYFQGTGAADDSGLPNDRFFAVRPEGSVSTLKIQRTERGDSAVYLCASSPTPGGETQYFGPGTRLLVL.

J is TRBJ2-7 and V is TRBV11-2, with TRBD1 matching 9 bases. Germline values: CDR1 SGHAT, CDR2 FQNNGV. The CDR3 length is 16 residues. The V gene end was trimmed by 5 bases and the J gene end by 8 bases; junction bases not matched to a gene: 16. The CDR3: CASSPQGDRDFFQQYF. The CDR3, as DNA: TGTGCCAGCAGCCCCCAGGGGGACAGGGACTTTTTCCAGCAGTACTTC.

The V and J genes are TRBV5-1 and TRBJ2-7; maybe TRBD2 (5 bases). The CDR3 has 16 residues. V lost 0 bases, J lost 0 bases, and 13 bases lay in between. Looked up from germline, CDR1 is SGHRS and CDR2 is YFSETQ. CDR3 nucleotide sequence: TGCGCCAGCAGCTTGGGGGGTGGGAGAGCCTCCTACGAGCAGTACTTC. Its protein product is CASSLGGGRASYEQYF.

The chain uses TRBV30 and TRBJ1-1; D unresolved. The CDR3 runs to 13 residues. The V and J ends lost 0 bases and 6 bases respectively, with 11 bases between them. Germline assignment: CDR1 GTSNPN and CDR2 SVGIG (reference sequence). This chain's CDR3 is CAWSVRGGSEAFF. In nucleotides, the CDR3 is TGTGCCTGGAGTGTACGGGGAGGGTCTGAAGCTTTCTTT.

The chain recombines TRBV7-8 with TRBJ1-2, with D possibly matching TRBD1 (6 bases). Germline assignment: CDR1 SGHVS and CDR2 FQNEAQ. V was trimmed by 5 bases and J by 2 bases, leaving 15 bases between them. This CDR3 contains 15 residues. CDR3 DNA sequence: TGTGCCAGCAGCCCCCAAGGGGGACAAAACTATGGCTACACCTTC. The encoded protein is CASSPQGGQNYGYTF.

V is TRBV11-2 and J is TRBJ2-7, with TRBD2 matching 9 bases. V shed 1 base and J 9 bases; nucleotides not matched to a gene: 4. The CDR3 covers 13 residues. Germline V lookup: CDR1 SGHAT, CDR2 FQNNGV. CDR3 sequence: CASSLGEREVQYF. In DNA, the CDR3 is TGTGCCAGCAGCTTAGGGGAGCGGGAGGTGCAGTACTTC.

The chain links TRBV30 to TRBJ2-1; TRBD2 matches at 8 bases. Per germline, CDR1 GTSNPN and CDR2 SVGIG (reference sequence). This CDR3 contains 19 residues. V shed 0 bases and J 0 bases; nucleotides not matched to a gene: 13. The CDR3: CAWSVHPLAVQSSYNEQFF. CDR3 DNA sequence: TGTGCCTGGAGTGTTCACCCACTAGCGGTCCAAAGCTCCTACAATGAGCAGTTCTTC.